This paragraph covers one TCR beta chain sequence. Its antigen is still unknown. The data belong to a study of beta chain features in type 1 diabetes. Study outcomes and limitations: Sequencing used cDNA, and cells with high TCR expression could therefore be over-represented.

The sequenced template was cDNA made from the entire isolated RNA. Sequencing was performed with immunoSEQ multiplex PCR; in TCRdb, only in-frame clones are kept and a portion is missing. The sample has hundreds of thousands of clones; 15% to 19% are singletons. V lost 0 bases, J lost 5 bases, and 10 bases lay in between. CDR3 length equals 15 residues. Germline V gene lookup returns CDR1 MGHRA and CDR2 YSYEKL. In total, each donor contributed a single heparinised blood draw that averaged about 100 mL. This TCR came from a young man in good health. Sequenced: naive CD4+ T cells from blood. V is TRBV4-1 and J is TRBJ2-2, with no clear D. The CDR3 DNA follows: TGCGCCAGCAGCCAAGAATTCGGGCGGACCGGGGAGCTGTTTTTT. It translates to CASSQEFGRTGELFF.